A selection of T cell receptor beta chains follows, all from one sample in a study of blood T cell repertoires in COVID-19. The repertoire was sequenced with immunoSEQ multiplex PCR; TCRdb's copy has only in-frame clones and lacks some. Of approximately 90,000 clones listed, about 78% are singletons. Sequencing was carried out using peripheral blood. The source is a woman over 75 with acute or convalescent COVID-19. Both conserved end residues are part of each CDR3. D genes are given only for firm matches. The size entry is marked missing in some rows and otherwise reads once, few, many or a size class.

TRBV7-2	NA	TRBD1	TRBJ1-1	CASSLERTGDTEAFF	TGTGCCAGCAGCTTAGAGAGGACAGGGGACACTGAAGCTTTCTTT
TRBV7-8	NA	TRBD1	TRBJ1-3	CASSLRDFNRGSWSGNTIYF	TGTGCCAGCAGCTTGAGGGACTTCAACAGGGGAAGTTGGTCTGGAAACACCATATATTTT
TRBV6-5	NA	TRBD1	TRBJ1-2	CASLGQGANYGYTF	TGTGCCAGCCTGGGACAGGGTGCTAACTATGGCTACACCTTC
TRBV11-2	NA	NA	TRBJ1-1	CASSQMQGLTEAFF	TGTGCCAGCAGCCAAATGCAGGGCCTCACTGAAGCTTTCTTT
TRBV6-5	NA	NA	TRBJ2-3	CASWAGATDTQYF	TGTGCCAGCTGGGCGGGGGCCACAGATACGCAGTATTTT
TRBV28	NA	TRBD1	TRBJ2-5	CASTTGGLETQYF	TGTGCCAGCACTACAGGGGGATTAGAGACCCAGTACTTC
TRBV5-1	NA	NA	TRBJ1-2	CASSLAGGANGYTF	TGCGCCAGCAGCTTGGCTGGGGGCGCGAATGGCTACACCTTC
TRBV20-1	NA	NA	TRBJ1-2	CSASQGSDYGYTF	TGCAGTGCTAGTCAGGGATCAGACTATGGCTACACCTTC
TRBV6-2/TRBV6-3	NA	TRBD1	TRBJ1-2	CASSFRTGSNYGYTF	TGTGCCAGCAGTTTCAGGACAGGATCTAACTATGGCTACACCTTC
TRBV5-4	NA	TRBD1	TRBJ2-2	CASSLHRGYDTGELFF	TGTGCCAGCAGCCTTCACAGGGGATACGACACCGGGGAGCTGTTTTTT
TRBV5-1	NA	NA	TRBJ2-1	CASSFRDSSNEQFF	TGCGCCAGCAGCTTCCGAGACTCCTCCAATGAGCAGTTCTTC
TRBV30	few	NA	TRBJ2-1	CAWSSRSNEQFF	TGTGCCTGGAGTAGCCGGAGCAATGAGCAGTTCTTC
TRBV28	few	NA	TRBJ2-1	CASSWGLAEQFF	TGTGCCAGCAGTTGGGGTCTAGCGGAGCAGTTCTTC
TRBV6-5	few	TRBD1	TRBJ1-5	CASIWTGDSNQPQHF	TGTGCCAGCATCTGGACAGGGGATAGCAATCAGCCCCAGCATTTT
TRBV5-6	NA	NA	TRBJ2-5	CASSLAQGMETQYF	TGTGCCAGCAGCTTGGCCCAGGGCATGGAGACCCAGTACTTC
TRBV19	NA	NA	TRBJ1-5	CASSRQNQPQHF	TGTGCCAGTAGTAGACAGAATCAGCCCCAGCATTTT
TRBV5-4	NA	TRBD1	TRBJ1-3	CASSTGDRAGNTIYF	TGTGCCAGCAGCACTGGGGACAGGGCTGGAAACACCATATATTTT
TRBV15	few	NA	TRBJ2-1	CATSREARVSSYNEQFF	TGTGCCACCAGCAGAGAAGCGCGGGTAAGCTCCTACAATGAGCAGTTCTTC
TRBV11-1	once	TRBD2	TRBJ2-3	CASSLREGDTQYF	TGTGCCAGCAGCTTACGGGAGGGAGATACGCAGTATTTT
TRBV7-2	few	NA	TRBJ2-5	CASSLVDSIETQYF	TGTGCCAGCAGCTTAGTGGACAGTATCGAGACCCAGTACTTC
TRBV11-2	NA	NA	TRBJ1-1	CASSLDLARLNTEAFF	TGTGCCAGCAGCTTAGATCTAGCCAGGCTGAACACTGAAGCTTTCTTT
TRBV2	NA	NA	TRBJ1-4	CASSARAGRAEKLFF	TGTGCCAGCAGTGCCCGTGCTGGCAGGGCAGAAAAACTGTTTTTT
TRBV24-1	few	TRBD1	TRBJ1-2	CATSDGQGYGYTF	TGTGCCACCAGTGACGGACAGGGCTATGGCTACACCTTC
TRBV9	few	TRBD1	TRBJ1-2	CASSPKGTGGFGGYTF	TGTGCCAGCAGCCCTAAAGGGACAGGGGGCTTTGGTGGCTACACCTTC
TRBV6-6	NA	NA	TRBJ2-1	CASSSTPGPSGDEQFF	TGTGCCAGCAGTTCGACTCCCGGCCCCTCCGGGGATGAGCAGTTCTTC
TRBV4-3	NA	NA	TRBJ1-6	CASSQSSRQGASPLHF	TGCGCCAGCAGCCAATCAAGCCGCCAGGGTGCTTCACCCCTCCACTTT
TRBV4-3	many	NA	TRBJ2-1	CASSQVLGGVADEQFF	TGCGCCAGCAGCCAAGTTCTTGGCGGGGTGGCTGATGAGCAGTTCTTC
TRBV7-8	NA	NA	TRBJ1-4	CASSLTVTVPATNEKLFF	TGTGCCAGCAGCTTAACGGTGACAGTCCCAGCAACTAATGAAAAACTGTTTTTT
TRBV21-1	few	NA	TRBJ1-5	CASSTGGTEHYSNQPQHF	TGTGCCAGCAGCACCGGGGGGACCGAACACTATAGCAATCAGCCCCAGCATTTT
TRBV9	NA	TRBD1	TRBJ2-2	CASTLRQGANTGELFF	TGTGCCAGCACTCTCAGACAGGGGGCGAACACCGGGGAGCTGTTTTTT
TRBV7-9	NA	NA	TRBJ1-2	CASSLDSPNGYTF	TGTGCCAGCAGCCTTGACAGCCCCAATGGCTACACCTTC
TRBV9	NA	TRBD1	TRBJ1-1	CASSPRPGQGGTEAFF	TGTGCCAGCAGCCCTCGCCCGGGACAGGGGGGTACTGAAGCTTTCTTT
TRBV6-1	NA	NA	TRBJ1-2	CASSEGSVHYGYTF	TGTGCCAGCAGTGAAGGGTCAGTCCATTATGGCTACACCTTC
TRBV10-3	NA	NA	TRBJ2-5	CAIRGWGEEKETQYF	TGTGCCATCAGGGGGTGGGGAGAGGAAAAAGAGACCCAGTACTTC
TRBV7-9	once	TRBD1	TRBJ1-2	CASRPGQNYGYTF	TGTGCCAGCAGACCGGGACAGAACTATGGCTACACCTTC
TRBV6-1	NA	NA	TRBJ2-7	CASSEALLDSTYEQYF	TGTGCCAGCAGTGAAGCGCTTCTGGACAGCACATACGAGCAGTACTTC
TRBV18	NA	NA	TRBJ1-2	CASSPPGPYGYTF	TGTGCCAGCTCACCTCCAGGGCCCTATGGCTACACCTTC
TRBV5-1	once	TRBD1	TRBJ1-1	CASSLRQGGTEAFF	TGCGCCAGCAGCCTGAGACAGGGGGGCACTGAAGCTTTCTTT
TRBV7-3	NA	TRBD2	TRBJ2-3	CASSLASGSTDTQYF	TGTGCCAGCAGCTTAGCTAGCGGGAGCACAGATACGCAGTATTTT
TRBV9	NA	NA	TRBJ1-2	CASSVASYGYTF	TGTGCCAGCAGCGTAGCCAGCTATGGCTACACCTTC
TRBV7-2	NA	TRBD2	TRBJ2-3	CASSFELAGGPSDTQYF	TGTGCCAGCAGCTTCGAACTAGCGGGGGGGCCTTCAGATACGCAGTATTTT
TRBV6-5	NA	TRBD1	TRBJ1-2	CASSSARQGLNYGYTF	TGTGCCAGCAGTTCCGCACGACAGGGGCTTAACTATGGCTACACCTTC
TRBV5-6	many	NA	TRBJ1-1	CASSLTGQVFF	TGTGCCAGCAGCCTGACAGGCCAAGTCTTCTTT
TRBV5-5	once	NA	TRBJ1-2	CASSTLGGPSGYTF	TGTGCCAGCAGCACACTCGGGGGGCCTAGTGGCTACACCTTC
TRBV9	few	NA	TRBJ1-5	CASSVGAFRNQPQHF	TGTGCCAGCAGCGTAGGGGCCTTTCGCAATCAGCCCCAGCATTTT
TRBV3-1/TRBV3-2	NA	TRBD1	TRBJ2-2	CASSDGTGGTGELFF	TGTGCCAGCAGCGACGGGACAGGGGGCACCGGGGAGCTGTTTTTT